The source of this T cell receptor beta chain is a study of T-cell memory formation after mild COVID-19. Study details: For the most part, TCR clusters were specific to one donor. Study observations and caveats: Contracting clones from day 15 to 85 had balanced CD4/CD8; later expanders favoured CD4+.

TCRdb re-called the 5' RACE reads with MiXCR, one entry per CDR3 protein. Of fewer than 650,000 distinct CDR3 sequences listed, about 20% are singletons. The CDR3 loop spans 14 amino acids. Germline lookup yields CDR1 SGHNT and CDR2 YYREEE (reference sequence). Trimming shortened V by 4 bases and J by 9 bases, and 17 bases separated the two germline ends. Notes on this clonotype: Antigen unknown.

The gene calls are TRBV5-4 and TRBJ2-1; maybe TRBD2 (6 bases). The TCR comes from an adult woman who had mild COVID-19 (a few samples of this study predate the infection). Cell type and time point are not known. Source material: PBMCs or a T cell subset sorted from them (not recorded which). The CDR3 coding sequence is TGTGCCAGCAGCCATCGAATGAGGGGAGGTGAGCAGTTCTTC. This gives the protein CASSHRMRGGEQFF. The variable domain in full, with the rest retrieved from reference TRBV5-4 and TRBJ2-1, is ETGVTQSPTHLIKTRGQQVTLRCSSQSGHNTVSWYQQALGQGPQFIFQYYREEENGRGNFPPRFSGLQFPNYSSELNVNALELDDSALYLCASSHRMRGGEQFFGPGTRLTVL.